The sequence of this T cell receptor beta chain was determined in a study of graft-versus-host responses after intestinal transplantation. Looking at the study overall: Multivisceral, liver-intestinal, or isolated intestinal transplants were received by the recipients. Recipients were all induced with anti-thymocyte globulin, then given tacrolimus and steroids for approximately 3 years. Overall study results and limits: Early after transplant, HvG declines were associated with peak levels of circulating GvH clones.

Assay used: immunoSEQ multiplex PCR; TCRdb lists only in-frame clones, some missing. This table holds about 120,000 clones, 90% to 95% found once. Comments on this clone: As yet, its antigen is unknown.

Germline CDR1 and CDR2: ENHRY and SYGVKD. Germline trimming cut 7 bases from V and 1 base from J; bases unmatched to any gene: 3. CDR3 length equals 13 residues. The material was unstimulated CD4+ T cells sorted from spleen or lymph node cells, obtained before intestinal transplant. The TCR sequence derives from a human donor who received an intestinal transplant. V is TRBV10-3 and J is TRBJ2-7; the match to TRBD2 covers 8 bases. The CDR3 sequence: CAITSGFSYEQYF. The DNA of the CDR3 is TGTGCCATCACTAGCGGGTTTTCCTACGAGCAGTACTTC.